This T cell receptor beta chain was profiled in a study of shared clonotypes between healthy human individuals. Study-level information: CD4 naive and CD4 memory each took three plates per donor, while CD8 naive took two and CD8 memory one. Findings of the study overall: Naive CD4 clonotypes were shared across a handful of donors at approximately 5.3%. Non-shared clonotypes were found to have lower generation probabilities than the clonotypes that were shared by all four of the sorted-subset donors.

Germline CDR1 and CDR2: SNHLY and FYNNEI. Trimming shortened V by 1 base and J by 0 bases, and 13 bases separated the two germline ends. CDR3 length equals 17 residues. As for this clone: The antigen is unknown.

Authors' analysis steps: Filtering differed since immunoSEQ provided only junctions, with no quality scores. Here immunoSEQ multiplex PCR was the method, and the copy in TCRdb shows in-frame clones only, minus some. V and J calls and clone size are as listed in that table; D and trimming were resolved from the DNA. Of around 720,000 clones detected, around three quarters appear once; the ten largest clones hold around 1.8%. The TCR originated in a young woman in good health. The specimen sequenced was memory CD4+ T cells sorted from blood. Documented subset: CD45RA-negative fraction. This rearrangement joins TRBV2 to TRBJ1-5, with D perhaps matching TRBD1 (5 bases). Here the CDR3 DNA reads TGTGCCAGCAGTGAAGTAAGGTTAGGGGCTAGCAATCAGCCCCAGCATTTT. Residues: CASSEVRLGASNQPQHF.